One TCR beta chain is described in this entry. Other nucleotide sequences in the sample specify the same CDR3. Per the study methods: The assay estimated nucleated cells by amplifying reference gene primers. Clones were read by immunoSEQ multiplex PCR, and TCRdb kept only the in-frame ones, dropping some. The DNA gave D and trimming, while V, J and clone size come from that table. The sample contains about 470,000 clones, about 90% of which appear only once. This sample is part of a study of blood T cell repertoires in COVID-19. Germline V gene lookup returns CDR1 MDHEN and CDR2 SYDVKM. V was clipped by 5 bases and J by 4 bases; unmatched bases: 1. This CDR3 contains 14 residues.

This TCR was sampled from a woman aged 18-29 years who had recovered from COVID-19. The sequenced material came from PBMCs or T cells enriched from blood (not recorded which). The J gene is TRBJ2-2, the V gene TRBV28; 10 bases line up with TRBD1. The CDR3 loop reads CASSRTGGTGELFF. The CDR3 bases are TGTGCCAGCAGTCGGACAGGGGGCACCGGGGAGCTGTTTTTT.